This is a list of T cell receptor beta chains from one sample in a study of glioma-infiltrating T cells. TCRdb ran MiXCR on the multiplex PCR reads and lists one entry per CDR3 protein. Of approximately 190,000 distinct CDR3 sequences detected, roughly a third appear once; the ten largest clones hold around 20%. The material sequenced was glioma tissue, nonneoplastic brain tissue, or PBMCs (not recorded which). The receptors shown here come from a human donor with low-grade glioma or glioblastoma, undergoing nonglioma brain surgery, or in good health (not recorded which). CDR3s include the opening cysteine and the closing phenylalanine or tryptophan. D genes are given only for firm matches. Expanded clones get a size class; other rows say once, few or many, or leave the size out.

d_call clone_size j_call v_call cdr3_aa cdr3_nt
NA NA TRBJ2-7 TRBV11-2 CASSLIPGSTYDQYF TGTGCCAGCAGCTTAATCCCCGGGAGCACCTACGATCAGTACTTC
TRBD1 NA TRBJ1-5 TRBV4-2 CASSHPYRGSNQPRHF TGTGCCAGCAGCCATCCATACAGGGGGAGCAATCAGCCCCGGCATTTT
TRBD2 many TRBJ2-1 TRBV20-1 CSALEREFPNEQFF TGCAGTGCCCTGGAGCGGGAGTTCCCCAATGAGCAGTTCTTC
TRBD2 many TRBJ2-1 TRBV7-9 CASSFSSGRYNEQFF TGTGCCAGCAGCTTCTCCAGCGGGAGATACAATGAGCAGTTCTTC
NA many TRBJ2-3 TRBV28 CASRPRADTQYF TGTGCCAGCAGGCCAAGGGCGGATACGCAGTATTTT
NA many TRBJ2-5 TRBV29-1 CSAVLGETQYF TGCAGCGCCGTACTAGGGGAGACCCAGTACTTC
TRBD2 NA TRBJ2-1 TRBV15 CATSREGGGSDEQSF TGTGCCACCAGCAGAGAAGGTGGCGGGAGTGATGAGCAGTCCTTC
NA many TRBJ2-1 TRBV4-1 CASSLLTDSNEQFF TGCGCCAGCAGCCTGCTGACAGATTCCAATGAGCAGTTCTTC
NA once TRBJ1-3 TRBV9 CASSVQQGGGNTIYF TGTGCCAGCAGCGTTCAGCAGGGAGGCGGAAACACCATATATTTT
NA many TRBJ2-5 TRBV11-2 CASSSSTGFQETQYF TGTGCCAGCTCGTCGTCGACTGGATTTCAAGAGACCCAGTACTTC
NA many TRBJ1-3 TRBV28 CASSFPGNTIYF TGTGCCAGCAGTTTCCCTGGAAACACCATATATTTT
NA many TRBJ1-5 TRBV6-2/TRBV6-3 CASRLDRNQPQHF TGTGCCAGCAGGCTGGACCGCAATCAGCCCCAGCATTTT
NA NA TRBJ1-1 TRBV27 CASPWTANTEAFF TGTGCCAGTCCCTGGACAGCCAACACTGAAGCTTTCTTT
NA NA TRBJ2-2 TRBV5-1 CASSRGIQNTGELFF TGCGCCAGCAGCCGCGGGATCCAGAACACCGGGGAGCTGTTTTTT
TRBD1 NA TRBJ1-4 TRBV11-2 CASSQPGQDSIQGYEKLFF TGTGCCAGCAGTCAACCGGGACAGGACTCGATCCAGGGCTATGAAAAACTGTTTTTT
NA many TRBJ1-6 TRBV3-1 CASSPEATANSPLHF TGTGCCAGCAGCCCCGAGGCGACCGCGAATTCACCCCTCCACTTT
TRBD1 many TRBJ1-5 TRBV27 CASSLGTGDQPQHF TGTGCCAGCAGCCTTGGGACAGGCGATCAGCCCCAGCATTTT
TRBD2 NA TRBJ2-1 TRBV4-1 CASSQDPGGENNEQFF TGCGCCAGCAGCCAAGATCCGGGGGGAGAGAACAATGAGCAGTTCTTC
NA many TRBJ2-3 TRBV6-1 CASSELVRRTDTQYF TGTGCCAGCAGTGAATTAGTGAGACGCACAGATACGCAGTATTTT
NA many TRBJ1-1 TRBV7-9 CASSLGAFTEAFF TGTGCCAGCAGCCTAGGGGCTTTCACTGAAGCTTTCTTT
NA many TRBJ1-1 TRBV25-1 CASSDDSLNTEAFF TGTGCCAGCAGTGACGACAGCCTGAACACTGAAGCTTTCTTT
TRBD2 many TRBJ2-3 TRBV10-2 CASSERLAGSDTQYF TGCGCCAGCAGTGAAAGGCTAGCGGGCTCAGATACGCAGTATTTT
NA once TRBJ1-6 TRBV27 CASISFMKVDSPLQF TGTGCCAGCATTTCCTTCATGAAGGTAGATTCACCCCTCCAATTT
NA NA TRBJ1-2 TRBV6-2/TRBV6-3 CARERERDGYTF TGTGCCAGAGAGAGGGAGCGGGATGGCTACACCTTC
TRBD2 many TRBJ2-3 TRBV20-1 CSAARGGLAGGDTQYF TGCAGTGCGGCAAGGGGAGGACTAGCGGGAGGAGATACGCAGTATTTT
TRBD2 few TRBJ2-3 TRBV5-5 CASSPLGLAGDTQYF TGTGCCAGCAGTCCACTGGGACTAGCTGGAGATACGCAGTATTTT
NA many TRBJ2-3 TRBV6-1 CASSSQAGSTDTQYF TGTGCCAGCAGTTCCCAAGCGGGCAGCACAGATACGCAGTATTTT
NA NA TRBJ2-2 TRBV7-9 CASSPLRELFF TGTGCCAGCAGCCCCTTGAGGGAGCTGTTTTTT
TRBD2 many TRBJ2-3 TRBV7-8 CASSLPGLDKDTQYF TGTGCCAGCAGCTTACCGGGACTAGATAAAGATACGCAGTATTTT
TRBD2 many TRBJ2-3 TRBV5-4 CASSSGLAGTSDTQYF TGTGCCAGCAGCTCCGGACTAGCGGGCACCTCAGATACGCAGTATTTT
TRBD1 NA TRBJ2-5 TRBV19 CASSRDRDGTETQYF TGTGCCAGTAGTAGAGACAGGGATGGTACGGAGACCCAGTACTTC
NA few TRBJ2-2 TRBV5-4 CASSTANTGELFF TGTGCCAGCAGCACAGCTAACACCGGGGAGCTGTTTTTT
TRBD1 few TRBJ2-7 TRBV7-8 CASSLGGTGFYEQYF TGTGCCAGCAGCTTAGGGGGGACAGGGTTCTACGAGCAGTACTTC
TRBD2 NA TRBJ2-3 TRBV12-3/TRBV12-4 CASSLMSSGRTDTQYF TGTGCCAGCAGTTTAATGTCTAGCGGGCGGACAGATACGCAGTATTTT
TRBD1 few TRBJ1-1 TRBV27 CASSAQGARLNTEAFF TGTGCCAGCAGCGCCCAGGGGGCCCGGCTCAACACTGAAGCTTTCTTT
TRBD1 many TRBJ1-5 TRBV28 CASSYRGSSNQPQHF TGTGCCAGCAGTTACAGGGGTTCTAGCAATCAGCCCCAGCATTTT
NA many TRBJ2-7 TRBV4-2 CASSQAMGVQGYEQYF TGTGCCAGCAGCCAAGCGATGGGGGTACAGGGCTACGAGCAGTACTTC
TRBD1 few TRBJ2-1 TRBV29-1 CSVVGQDNYNEQFF TGCAGCGTTGTGGGACAGGATAATTACAATGAGCAGTTCTTC
TRBD1 many TRBJ2-7 TRBV20-1 CSANPMDRGPAYEQYF TGCAGTGCTAACCCTATGGACAGGGGGCCTGCCTACGAGCAGTACTTC
TRBD2 many TRBJ2-7 TRBV7-2 CASSPWTSGSVGEQYF TGTGCCAGCAGCCCCTGGACTAGCGGATCCGTGGGAGAGCAGTACTTC
NA NA TRBJ1-2 TRBV28 CATRTGSYGYRF TGTGCCACCAGAACAGGCTCTTATGGCTACAGATTC
NA many TRBJ2-3 TRBV6-2/TRBV6-3 CASFPGRQRSSTDTQYF TGTGCCAGCTTCCCCGGGAGACAGAGATCTAGCACAGATACGCAGTATTTT
NA many TRBJ2-7 TRBV29-1 CSVGEQGREQYF TGCAGCGTTGGGGAGCAGGGTCGCGAGCAGTACTTC
TRBD1 many TRBJ1-3 TRBV6-1 CASSWDSSGNTIYF TGTGCCAGCAGTTGGGACAGCTCTGGAAACACCATATATTTT
NA many TRBJ1-5 TRBV6-5 CASSYSHNQPQHF TGTGCCAGCAGTTACTCCCATAATCAGCCCCAGCATTTT
TRBD2 few TRBJ2-5 TRBV5-1 CASSRRLAGEKETQYF TGCGCCAGCAGTCGGCGGCTAGCGGGAGAGAAAGAGACCCAGTACTTC
TRBD2 NA TRBJ2-3 TRBV12-3/TRBV12-4 CASSGTSLGTGTDTQYF TGTGCCAGCAGTGGGACTAGCCTTGGAACAGGGACAGATACGCAGTATTTT
NA few TRBJ2-7 TRBV5-5 CASSFGRSSYEQYF TGTGCCAGCAGCTTCGGACGGTCCTCCTACGAGCAGTACTTC
NA many TRBJ1-1 TRBV29-1 CSGGSDTEAFF TGCAGCGGGGGAAGTGACACTGAAGCTTTCTTT
TRBD1 few TRBJ2-1 TRBV4-1 CASSRDRGHEQFF TGCGCCAGCAGCCGCGACAGGGGCCATGAGCAGTTCTTC
TRBD2 NA TRBJ2-1 TRBV29-1 CSVLAGVSYNEQFF TGCAGCGTACTAGCGGGTGTATCCTACAATGAGCAGTTCTTC
NA many TRBJ1-2 TRBV7-9 CASSRIAYGYTF TGTGCCAGCAGCCGGATCGCCTATGGCTACACCTTC
TRBD2 NA TRBJ2-1 TRBV9 CASSETSDEYNEQFF TGTGCCAGCAGCGAGACTAGCGATGAATACAATGAGCAGTTCTTC
NA NA TRBJ2-1 TRBV9 CASSVLDRAYNEQFF TGTGCCAGCAGCGTACTGGACAGAGCCTACAATGAGCAGTTCTTC
TRBD2 once TRBJ2-7 TRBV2 CASQMIAGASYEQYF TGTGCCAGCCAAATGATAGCGGGAGCCTCCTACGAGCAGTACTTC